Each of the 22 T cell receptor beta chains below was sequenced from the same sample in a study of T cells in women clearing cervical HPV infection. TCRdb's copy holds only in-frame clones and misses some; the assay was immunoSEQ multiplex PCR. This listing includes 25,000 to 35,000 clones. The sample comprised blood buffy coat. The source is a woman aged 18-69 years with a cervical HPV16 infection that either progressed to CIN3+ or cleared (not recorded which).

About this clone: Read data end 3 residues before the CDR3 end; the end is taken from the germline J gene. The chain combines TRBV11-2 with TRBJ1-4, with 8 bases lining up with TRBD1. J lost 8 bases, V lost 5 bases, and 4 bases had no gene match. The CDR3 has 13 amino acids. Germline V gene lookup returns CDR1 SGHAT and CDR2 FQNNGV. CDR3 bases read: TGTGCCAGCAGCGGGACAGGATCGGAAAAA. Encoded protein: CASSGTGSEK. The full CDR3 sequence reads CASSGTGSEKLFF.

With respect to this clone: The read halts 3 residues ahead of the CDR3 end, with the missing end drawn from the germline J gene. The J gene is TRBJ2-5, the V gene TRBV4-2, with 14 positions matching TRBD2. Per the germline V gene, CDR1 is LGHNA and CDR2 is YNFKEQ. The CDR3 runs to 18 residues. V lost 0 bases and J lost 1; bases outside the gene matches: 4. The CDR3 reads CASSQDGLAGGGQETQYF. The CDR3 bases that were read are TGTGCCAGCAGCCAAGACGGACTAGCGGGGGGTGGCCAAGAGACC.

Points on this clone: Read coverage stops 3 residues before the CDR3 terminus; the germline J gene supplies the remainder. The rearrangement joins TRBV5-1 to TRBJ1-6; the D gene is possibly TRBD1 (6 bases). Deletions cut 3 bases from V and 5 bases from J, with 12 bases between. The CDR3 is 15 amino acids. Germline V gene data show CDR1 as SGHRS and CDR2 as YFSETQ. The part of the CDR3 DNA that was read is TGCGCCAGCAGCTCGACAGGATTCAATAATTCACCC. It codes for CASSSTGFNNSP. The entire CDR3 reads CASSSTGFNNSPLHF.

Comment on this clone: The read ends 3 residues shy of where the CDR3 ends; the end is completed using the germline J gene. The rearrangement uses TRBV5-1 and TRBJ2-4; 7 bases fit TRBD1. This CDR3 spans 16 amino acids. Germline CDR1 is SGHRS and CDR2 is YFSETQ. Losses at the gene ends were 4 bases for V and 4 bases for J; bases not matched to a gene: 11. This chain's CDR3 is CASSTQPGQQKNIQYF. CDR3 bases read: TGCGCCAGCAGCACACAGCCGGGACAGCAAAAAAACATT.

Comment on this clone: The read ends 3 residues early relative to the CDR3; the germline J gene fills the gap. The chain has TRBV10-3 and TRBJ2-3; TRBD2 matches at 10 bases. V was pared by 11 bases and J by 1 base, with 3 bases of the junction left unmatched. Germline lookup yields CDR1 ENHRY and CDR2 SYGVKD. This CDR3 has 13 residues. Partial CDR3 DNA: TGTGCCGCTGGACTAGCGGGCACAGATACG. Residues: CAAGLAGTDT. In full, the CDR3 reads CAAGLAGTDTQYF.

Turning to this clone: The CDR3 end lies 3 residues beyond the end of the read and is filled in from the germline J gene. V gene TRBV18 combines with J gene TRBJ2-4; TRBD1 agrees at 8 bases. CDR3 length equals 15 residues. The V and J ends lost 0 bases and 6 bases, in that order; junction bases with no gene match: 4. Germline V gene sequence: CDR1 KGHSH, CDR2 LQKENI. The CDR3: CASSPPSGGGNIQYF. Incomplete CDR3 DNA: TGTGCCAGCTCACCACCCTCAGGGGGCGGAAACATT.

As for this clone: The read halts 3 residues ahead of the CDR3 end, with the missing end drawn from the germline J gene. The rearrangement uses TRBV20-1 and TRBJ2-1; 9 bases fit TRBD1. CDR1 is DFQATT and CDR2 is SNEGSKA in the germline V gene (reference sequence). The V gene end was trimmed by 5 bases and the J gene end by 3 bases; junction bases not matched to a gene: 5. The CDR3 contains 14 residues. The CDR3 DNA, read in part, is TGCAGTGCTGGGGGGGACAGGGACTACAATGAG. Protein: CSAGGDRDYNE. The whole CDR3 protein reads CSAGGDRDYNEQFF.

About this clone itself: The CDR3 end is not reached by the read, which stops 3 residues before it; the germline J gene fills it in. This rearrangement joins TRBV7-9 to TRBJ2-3; weak D call: TRBD2 (6 bases). V lost 2 bases, J lost 1 base, and 10 bases lay in between. The CDR3 loop spans 15 amino acids. CDR1 is SEHNR, CDR2 FQNEAQ, per germline (reference sequence). CDR3 sequence: CASSLLRGGTDTQYF. The part of the CDR3 DNA that was read is TGTGCCAGCAGCTTACTCCGCGGGGGCACAGATACG.

As for this clone: The read terminates 3 residues before the CDR3 end, so the remaining end is supplied by the germline J gene. V gene TRBV20-1 combines with J gene TRBJ2-1; 14 bases are shared with TRBD2. Losses at the gene ends were 3 bases for V and 7 bases for J; bases not matched to a gene: 2. The CDR3 length is 14 residues. CDR1 and CDR2 from the germline V gene are DFQATT and SNEGSKA (reference sequence). Partial CDR3 DNA: TGCAGTGCTAGGGGACTAGCGGGAGCGAATGAG. Its protein is CSARGLAGANE. The full CDR3 protein reads CSARGLAGANEQFF.

Concerning this clone itself: The sequenced fragment ends 3 residues before the CDR3 boundary, so the rest is inferred from the germline J gene. The chain recombines TRBV20-1 with TRBJ2-3, with a possible D match to TRBD1 (5 bases). This CDR3 region has 11 residues. The germline V gene encodes CDR1 DFQATT and CDR2 SNEGSKA (reference sequence). V shed 5 bases and J shed 7 bases, with 10 bases lying between them. Incomplete CDR3 DNA: TGCAGTGCTGGGGCGGTTCATACG. Translation gives CSAGAVHT. The entire CDR3 reads CSAGAVHTQYF.

Partial CDR3 DNA: TGCAGTGCCCGGCGGCGGAATACCTACGAG. Its translation: CSARRRNTYE. The entire CDR3 protein reads CSARRRNTYEQYF. The rearrangement uses TRBV20-1 and TRBJ2-7, with unresolved D. The CDR3 end lies 3 residues beyond the end of the read and is filled in from the germline J gene. Per germline, CDR1 DFQATT and CDR2 SNEGSKA (reference sequence). The V gene lost 6 bases and the J gene lost 2 bases, with 14 bases spanning the gap. The CDR3 runs to 13 residues.

Details on this clone: The read terminates 3 residues ahead of where the CDR3 ends, so the germline J gene completes it. V is TRBV30 and J is TRBJ2-2; D is unresolved. From germline, CDR1 is GTSNPN and CDR2 SVGIG (reference sequence). The V end was cut by 0 bases, the J end by 9 bases, with 8 bases between. The CDR3 has 12 residues. The covered CDR3 bases are TGTGCCTGGAGTGTAGTGAACAGGGAG. It is translated as CAWSVVNRE. The CDR3 as a whole reads CAWSVVNRELFF.

Concerning this clone itself: The read ends 3 residues before the CDR3 terminus; that terminus is restored from the germline J gene. This chain links TRBV7-2 with TRBJ1-2; TRBD1 aligns across 9 bases. Germline V lookup: CDR1 SGHTA, CDR2 FQGNSA. The CDR3 consists of 14 residues. The CDR3 here is CASSPGQGVWGYTF. CDR3 DNA, as far as it was read: TGTGCCAGCAGTCCGGGACAGGGTGTTTGGGGC.

In the case of this clone: The read terminates 3 residues before the CDR3 end, so the remaining end is supplied by the germline J gene. The chain is built from TRBV4-1 and TRBJ1-4, with TRBD1 matching over 9 bases. The V segment lost 4 bases and the J segment 8 bases; nucleotides outside the gene matches: 11. Germline values: CDR1 MGHRA, CDR2 YSYEKL. This CDR3 spans 16 amino acids. The CDR3 is CASSLRDRVTREKLFF. Incomplete CDR3 DNA: TGCGCCAGCAGCCTCCGGGACAGGGTTACGAGGGAAAAA.

Regarding this clone: Read data end 3 residues before the CDR3 end; the end is taken from the germline J gene. The chain employs TRBV6-2 or TRBV6-3 and TRBJ1-5; D ambiguous. The CDR3 runs 17 residues. The V gene's germline CDR1 is MNHEY and CDR2 SVGEGT. The V and J ends lost 2 bases and 0 bases respectively, with 14 bases between them. The CDR3 DNA, read in part, is TGTGCCAGCAGTTACGGCAAGCTAAGCGATAGCAATCAGCCC. Its protein product is CASSYGKLSDSNQP. The CDR3, in full, reads CASSYGKLSDSNQPQHF.

With respect to this clone: Read coverage stops 3 residues before the CDR3 terminus; the germline J gene supplies the remainder. V and J are TRBV24-1 and TRBJ2-5; possible D gene TRBD1, 7 bases. CDR3 length: 15 amino acids. The germline V and J ends were trimmed by 11 bases and 2 bases, with 20 bases remaining between them. Germline V CDR1 and CDR2: KGHDR, SFDVKD. The sequenced CDR3 bases are TGTGCCATTACCAGGGGGGACTGGGGTCAAGAGACC. Translated, it gives CAITRGDWGQET. The full CDR3 sequence reads CAITRGDWGQETQYF.

Remarks on this clone: The sequence runs out 3 residues before the end of the CDR3; the remainder is reconstructed from the germline J gene. The chain is built from TRBV7-6 and TRBJ2-5; tentatively, D is TRBD2 (7 bases). The CDR3 covers 16 residues. Germline V gene sequence: CDR1 SGHVS, CDR2 FNYEAQ. The V end was cut by 6 bases, the J end by 1 base, with 18 bases between. The sequenced part of the CDR3 DNA is TGTGCCAGCAGTTCGAGGGGGGGAAGTCCCCAAGAGACC. Translated: CASSSRGGSPQET. The full-length CDR3 reads as CASSSRGGSPQETQYF.

Comment on this clone: The CDR3 end falls 3 residues outside the read, so it is completed with the germline J gene. The chain recombines TRBV9 with TRBJ2-1; 8 nucleotides align to TRBD2. This CDR3 comprises 21 residues. Germline V gene sequence: CDR1 SGDLS, CDR2 YYNGEE. The V and J ends lost 1 base and 2 bases, in that order; junction bases with no gene match: 20. The CDR3 is CASSVSPGRLAGSWAYNEQFF. CDR3 DNA (partial): TGTGCCAGCAGCGTATCTCCCGGGCGGCTAGCGGGTAGTTGGGCCTACAATGAG.

In the case of this clone: The observed sequence ends 3 residues before the CDR3 terminus, with the missing tail filled in from the germline J gene. This chain joins TRBV14 and TRBJ1-1; D is possibly TRBD1 (5 bases). V was cut by 4 bases and J by 3 bases, with 6 bases left in between. Germline lookup yields CDR1 SGHDN and CDR2 FVKESK. There are 12 residues in the CDR3. The sequenced part of the CDR3 DNA is TGTGCCAGCAGCCGGGGCTACACTGAA. It is translated as CASSRGYTE. The full CDR3 is CASSRGYTEAFF.

A note on this clone: The read ends 3 residues shy of where the CDR3 ends; the end is completed using the germline J gene. The rearrangement uses TRBV12-3 or TRBV12-4 and TRBJ2-2; 7 bases align to TRBD1. After removal of 6 bases from V and 5 bases from J, the junction contained 6 bases not matched to a gene. The CDR3 has 14 amino acids. This CDR3 reads CASSNRGRTGELFF. Partial CDR3 DNA: TGTGCCAGCAGCAACAGGGGACGTACCGGGGAG.

CDR3 loop: CAWRGGKTNTGELFF. CDR3 DNA (partial): TGTGCCTGGAGAGGGGGCAAAACGAACACCGGGGAG. This chain joins TRBV30 and TRBJ2-2; TRBD1 aligns across 7 bases. The CDR3 end is not reached by the read, which stops 3 residues before it; the germline J gene fills it in. V trimming: 3 bases; J trimming: 0 bases; junction bases outside the gene matches: 4. CDR1 is GTSNPN and CDR2 is SVGIG in the germline V gene (reference sequence). The CDR3 is 15 amino acids.

A note on this clone: The CDR3 end is not reached by the read, which stops 3 residues before it; the germline J gene fills it in. The chain uses TRBV5-4 and TRBJ1-1; D perhaps matches TRBD1 (6 bases). Deletions cut 5 bases from V and 6 bases from J, with 17 bases between. Germline assignment: CDR1 SGHNT and CDR2 YYREEE (reference sequence). This CDR3 has 14 amino acids. CDR3: CASRSLGGDPEAFF. The CDR3 bases that were read are TGTGCCAGCAGGTCATTAGGGGGGGACCCTGAA.